This T cell receptor (beta chain) is drawn from a study of T cell changes during pregnancy in multiple sclerosis. This CDR3 contains 14 residues. The V gene's germline CDR1 is SGHTA and CDR2 FQGNSA. The V segment lost 5 bases and the J segment 3 bases; nucleotides outside the gene matches: 3. Method: immunoSEQ multiplex PCR; TCRdb's copy keeps in-frame clones and lacks some. The sample shows around 57,000 clones, about 90% of them seen only once. This TCR derives from a female donor in good health, enrolled as a control in a pregnancy study. This sample comprised peripheral blood, obtained in the third trimester of pregnancy. The chain couples TRBV7-2 to TRBJ2-2; 7 nucleotides align to TRBD2. The CDR3 protein is CASSRGGYTGELFF. The CDR3 coding sequence is TGTGCCAGCAGCCGCGGGGGTTACACCGGGGAGCTGTTTTTT.